The clone carrying this T cell receptor beta chain turned up a few times. What it recognizes is unknown. PCR used 60 Vbeta primers and 13 Jbeta primers. TCRdb keeps only in-frame clones here, not all; method: immunoSEQ multiplex PCR. The sample has 100,000 to 150,000 clones; around 82% are singletons. V was cut by 3 bases and J by 11 bases, with 10 bases left in between. The CDR3 sequence is 11 residues long. CDR1 DFQATT and CDR2 SNEGSKA come from the germline V gene (reference sequence). This sample was taken from a study of cytomegalovirus exposure and HLA in healthy donors. Study-wide findings and caveats: Analysis was carried out at a later point, and it linked a missense DCLRE1C variant to TCR beta V- and J-gene trimming. It was assumed in the presence/absence analyses that sequencing depth was roughly uniform across donors.

The chain recombines TRBV20-1 with TRBJ1-4; unclear D gene. Sequenced input: PBMCs. This TCR came from a female donor in good health and CMV-seronegative. The CDR3 DNA sequence: TGCAGTGCTAGTGTGTTGAGGAAACTGTTTTTT. Translated, it gives CSASVLRKLFF.